This paragraph reports one TCR beta chain. Its antigen is unknown. The V gene's germline CDR1 is GTSNPN and CDR2 SVGIG (reference sequence). This CDR3 contains 14 residues. Trimming stripped 2 bases from V and 5 bases from J, with 13 bases between. The record originates from a study of siplizumab effects on memory and regulatory T cells. Study conclusions and caveats: Sequences below about 10^-5 frequency were poorly captured, limiting mapping of alloreactive clones. About 75-97% of proliferating CD4+ or CD8+ clones had no assignable naive or memory phenotype.

Assayed TCR templates numbered about 10^5 for each sample. TCRdb keeps only in-frame clones here, not all; method: immunoSEQ multiplex PCR. Here the sample spans about 82,000 clones, about 91% being singletons. Sequences were obtained from Tregs sorted from blood. The genes are TRBV30 and TRBJ2-1, with D maybe TRBD1 (6 bases). The receptor was derived from a human donor in good health. The CDR3 loop is CAWSRTVDHNEQFF. The DNA for the CDR3 is TGTGCCTGGAGTCGGACAGTGGACCACAATGAGCAGTTCTTC.